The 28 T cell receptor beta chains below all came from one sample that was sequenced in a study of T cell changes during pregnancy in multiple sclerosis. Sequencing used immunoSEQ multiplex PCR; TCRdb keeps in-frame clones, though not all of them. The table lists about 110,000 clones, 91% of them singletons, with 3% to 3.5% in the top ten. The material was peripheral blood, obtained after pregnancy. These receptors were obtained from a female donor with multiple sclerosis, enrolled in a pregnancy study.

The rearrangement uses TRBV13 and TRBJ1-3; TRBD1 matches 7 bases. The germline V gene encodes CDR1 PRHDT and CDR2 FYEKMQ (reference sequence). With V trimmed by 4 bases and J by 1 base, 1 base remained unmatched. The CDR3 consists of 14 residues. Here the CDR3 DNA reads TGTGCCAGCAGCTCGACAGGGTCTGGAAACACCATATATTTT. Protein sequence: CASSSTGSGNTIYF. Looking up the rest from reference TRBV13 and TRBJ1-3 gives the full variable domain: AAGVIQSPRHLIKEKRETATLKCYPIPRHDTVYWYQQGPGQDPQFLISFYEKMQSDKGSIPDRFSAQQFSDYHSELNMSSLELGDSALYFCASSSTGSGNTIYFGEGSWLTVV.

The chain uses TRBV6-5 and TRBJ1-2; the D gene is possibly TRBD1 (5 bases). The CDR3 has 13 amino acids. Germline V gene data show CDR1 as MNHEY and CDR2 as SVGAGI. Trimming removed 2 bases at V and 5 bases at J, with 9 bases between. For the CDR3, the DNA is TGTGCCAGCAGTTACGCAGGGTCGTATGGCTACACCTTC. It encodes CASSYAGSYGYTF.

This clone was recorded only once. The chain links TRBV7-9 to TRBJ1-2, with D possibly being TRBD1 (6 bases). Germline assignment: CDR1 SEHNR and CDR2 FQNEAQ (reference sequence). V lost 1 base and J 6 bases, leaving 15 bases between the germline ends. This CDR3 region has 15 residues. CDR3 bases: TGTGCCAGCAGCTTAGACGGAAACAGGGTCCATGGCTACACCTTC. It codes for CASSLDGNRVHGYTF.

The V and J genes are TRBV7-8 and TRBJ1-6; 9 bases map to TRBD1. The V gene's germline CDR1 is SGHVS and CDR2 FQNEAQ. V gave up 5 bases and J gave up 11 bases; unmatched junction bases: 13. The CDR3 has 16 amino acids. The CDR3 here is CASSTLPGQGWPPLHF. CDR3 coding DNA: TGTGCCAGCAGCACACTACCGGGACAGGGATGGCCACCCCTCCACTTT. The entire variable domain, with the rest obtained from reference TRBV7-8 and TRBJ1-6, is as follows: GAGVSQSPRYKVAKRGQDVALRCDPISGHVSLFWYQQALGQGPEFLTYFQNEAQLDKSGLPSDRFFAERPEGSVSTLKIQRTQQEDSAVYLCASSTLPGQGWPPLHFGNGTRLTVT.

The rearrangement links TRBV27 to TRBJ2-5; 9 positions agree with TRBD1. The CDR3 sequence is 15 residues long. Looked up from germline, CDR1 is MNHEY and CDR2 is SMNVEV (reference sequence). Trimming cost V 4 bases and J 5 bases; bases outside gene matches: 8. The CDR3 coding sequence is TGTGCCAGCAGTTCATACCGGGACAGGGTGGAGACCCAGTACTTC. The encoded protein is CASSSYRDRVETQYF.

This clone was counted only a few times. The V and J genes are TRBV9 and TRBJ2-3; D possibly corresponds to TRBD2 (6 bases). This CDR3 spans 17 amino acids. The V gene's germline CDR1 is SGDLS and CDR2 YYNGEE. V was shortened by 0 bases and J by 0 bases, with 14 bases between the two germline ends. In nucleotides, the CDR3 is TGTGCCAGCAGCGTAGATGGAGGGGCAACTAGCACAGATACGCAGTATTTT. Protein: CASSVDGGATSTDTQYF.

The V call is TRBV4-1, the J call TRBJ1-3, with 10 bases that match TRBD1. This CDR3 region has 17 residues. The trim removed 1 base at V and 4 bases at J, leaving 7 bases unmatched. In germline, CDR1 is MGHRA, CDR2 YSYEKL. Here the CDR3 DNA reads TGCGCCAGCAGCCAAGTGACAGGGGGCTCGTCGGGAAACACCATATATTTT. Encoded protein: CASSQVTGGSSGNTIYF.

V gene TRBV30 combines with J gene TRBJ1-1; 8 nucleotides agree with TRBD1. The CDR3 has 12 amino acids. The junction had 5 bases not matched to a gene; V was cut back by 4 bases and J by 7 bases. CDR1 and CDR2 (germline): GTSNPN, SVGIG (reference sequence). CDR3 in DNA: TGTGCCTGGACAGGGGGCTTGATTGAAGCTTTCTTT. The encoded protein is CAWTGGLIEAFF.

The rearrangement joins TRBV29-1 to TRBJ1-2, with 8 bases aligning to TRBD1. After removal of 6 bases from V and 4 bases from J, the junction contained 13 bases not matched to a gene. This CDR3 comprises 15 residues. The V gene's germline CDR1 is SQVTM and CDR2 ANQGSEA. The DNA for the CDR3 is TGCAGCGTCCAGGGGTCGGGACAGGCCCTCTATGGCTACACCTTC. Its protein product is CSVQGSGQALYGYTF.

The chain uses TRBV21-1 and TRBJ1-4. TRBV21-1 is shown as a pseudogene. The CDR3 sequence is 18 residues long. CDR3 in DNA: TGTGCCAGCAGCAAAGTCACACGTTCCCTCATACAGCGGGAAAAACTGTTTTTT. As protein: CASSKVTRSLIQREKLFF.

The CDR3 DNA sequence: TGTGCCAGCAGCGTAGCTTCGAACACTGAAGCTTTCTTT. This encodes CASSVASNTEAFF. V usage is TRBV9 and J usage is TRBJ1-1, with D unresolved. The length of the CDR3 is 13 residues. CDR1 is SGDLS and CDR2 is YYNGEE in the germline V gene. Trimming removed 0 bases at V and 1 base at J, with 4 bases between.

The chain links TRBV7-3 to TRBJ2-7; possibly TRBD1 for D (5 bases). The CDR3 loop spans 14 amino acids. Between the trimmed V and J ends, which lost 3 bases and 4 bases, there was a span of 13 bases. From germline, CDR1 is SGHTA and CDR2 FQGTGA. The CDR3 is CASSLPVGPYEQYF. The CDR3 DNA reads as TGTGCCAGCAGCTTGCCGGTGGGGCCTTACGAGCAGTACTTC.

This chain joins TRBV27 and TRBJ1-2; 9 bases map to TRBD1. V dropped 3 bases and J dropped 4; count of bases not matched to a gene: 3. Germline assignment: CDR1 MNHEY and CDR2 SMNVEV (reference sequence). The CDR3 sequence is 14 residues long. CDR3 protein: CASSLTTGGYGYTF. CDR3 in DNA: TGTGCCAGCAGTTTGACGACAGGGGGCTATGGCTACACCTTC.

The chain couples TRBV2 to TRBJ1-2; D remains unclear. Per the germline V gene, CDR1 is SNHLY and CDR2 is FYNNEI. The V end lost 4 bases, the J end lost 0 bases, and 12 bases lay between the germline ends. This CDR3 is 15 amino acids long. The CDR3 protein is CASSAGRQANYGYTF. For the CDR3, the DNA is TGTGCCAGCAGTGCAGGCCGCCAAGCTAACTATGGCTACACCTTC. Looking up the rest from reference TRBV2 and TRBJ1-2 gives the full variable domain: EPEVTQTPSHQVTQMGQEVILRCVPISNHLYFYWYRQILGQKVEFLVSFYNNEISEKSEIFDDQFSVERPDGSNFTLKIRSTKLEDSAMYFCASSAGRQANYGYTFGSGTRLTVV.

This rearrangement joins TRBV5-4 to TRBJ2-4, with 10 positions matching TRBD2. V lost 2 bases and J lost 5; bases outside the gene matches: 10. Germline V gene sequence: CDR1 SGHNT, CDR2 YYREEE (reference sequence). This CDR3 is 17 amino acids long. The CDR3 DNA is TGTGCCAGCAGCTTTGGGTCCCCTCTAGCGGGGGAAAACATTCAGTACTTC. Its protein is CASSFGSPLAGENIQYF.

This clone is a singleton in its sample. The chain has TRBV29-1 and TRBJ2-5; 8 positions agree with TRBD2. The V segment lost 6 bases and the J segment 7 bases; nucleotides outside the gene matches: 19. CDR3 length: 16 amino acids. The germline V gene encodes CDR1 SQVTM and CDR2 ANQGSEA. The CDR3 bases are TGCAGCGTCCCAACTCTACCGAGCGGGGGTGCAGGGACCCAGTACTTC. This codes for CSVPTLPSGGAGTQYF.

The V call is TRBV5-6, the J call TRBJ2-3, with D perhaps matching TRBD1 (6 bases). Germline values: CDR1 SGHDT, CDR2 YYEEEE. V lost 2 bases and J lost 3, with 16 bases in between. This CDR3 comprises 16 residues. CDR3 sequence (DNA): TGTGCCAGCAGCTTAAGTTTAGGCAGGGGTACAGATACGCAGTATTTT. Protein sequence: CASSLSLGRGTDTQYF.

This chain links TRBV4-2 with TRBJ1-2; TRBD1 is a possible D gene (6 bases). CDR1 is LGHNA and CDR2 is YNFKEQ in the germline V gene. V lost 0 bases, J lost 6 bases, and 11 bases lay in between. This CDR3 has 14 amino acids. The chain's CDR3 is CASSQEQGGNGYTF. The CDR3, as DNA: TGTGCCAGCAGCCAAGAACAGGGAGGGAATGGCTACACCTTC.

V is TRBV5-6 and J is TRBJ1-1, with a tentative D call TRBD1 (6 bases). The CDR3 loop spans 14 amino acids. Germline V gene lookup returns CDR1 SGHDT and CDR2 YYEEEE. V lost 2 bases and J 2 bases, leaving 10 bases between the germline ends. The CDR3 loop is CASSFGQRNTEAFF. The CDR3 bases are TGTGCCAGCAGCTTCGGACAGAGAAACACTGAAGCTTTCTTT.

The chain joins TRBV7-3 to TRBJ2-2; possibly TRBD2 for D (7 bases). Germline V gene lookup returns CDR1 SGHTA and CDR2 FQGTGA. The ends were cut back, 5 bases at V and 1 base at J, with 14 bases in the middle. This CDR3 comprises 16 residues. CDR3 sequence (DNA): TGTGCCAGCAGCCCAGCGAGGGGGGGGAACACCGGGGAGCTGTTTTTT. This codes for CASSPARGGNTGELFF.

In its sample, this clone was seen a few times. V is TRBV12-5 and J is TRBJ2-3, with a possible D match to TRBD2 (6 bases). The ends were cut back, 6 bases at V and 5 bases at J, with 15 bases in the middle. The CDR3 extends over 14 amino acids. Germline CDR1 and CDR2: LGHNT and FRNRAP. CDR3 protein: CASGNMGGVDTQYF. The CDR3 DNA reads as TGTGCTAGTGGCAATATGGGCGGGGTAGATACGCAGTATTTT.

The CDR3 sequence is CASSSLRDRVDHLNTEAFF. Here the CDR3 DNA reads TGTGCCAGCAGTTCCCTCCGAGACAGGGTTGACCACCTGAACACTGAAGCTTTCTTT. The rearrangement links TRBV27 to TRBJ1-1, with TRBD1 matching 7 bases. The V gene end was trimmed by 4 bases and the J gene end by 0 bases; junction bases not matched to a gene: 17. CDR1 and CDR2 from the germline V gene are MNHEY and SMNVEV (reference sequence). This CDR3 spans 19 amino acids.

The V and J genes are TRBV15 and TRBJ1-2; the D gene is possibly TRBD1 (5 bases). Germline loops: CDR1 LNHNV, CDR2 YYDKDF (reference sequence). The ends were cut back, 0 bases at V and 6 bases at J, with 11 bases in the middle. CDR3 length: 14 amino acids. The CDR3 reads CATSRDHGGDGYTF. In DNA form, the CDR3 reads TGTGCCACCAGCAGAGATCACGGGGGAGATGGCTACACCTTC.

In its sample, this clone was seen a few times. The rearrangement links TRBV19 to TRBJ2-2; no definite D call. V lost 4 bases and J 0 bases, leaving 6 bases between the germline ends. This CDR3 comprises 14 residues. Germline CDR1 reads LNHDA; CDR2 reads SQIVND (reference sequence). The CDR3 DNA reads TGTGCCAGTAGTAGATCAGCGAACACCGGGGAGCTGTTTTTT. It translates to CASSRSANTGELFF.

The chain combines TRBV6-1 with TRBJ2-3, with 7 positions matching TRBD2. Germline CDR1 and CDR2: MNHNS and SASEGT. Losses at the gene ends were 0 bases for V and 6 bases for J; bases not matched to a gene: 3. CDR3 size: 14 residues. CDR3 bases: TGTGCCAGCAGTGAAGCCCTAGCGGATGATACGCAGTATTTT. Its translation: CASSEALADDTQYF.

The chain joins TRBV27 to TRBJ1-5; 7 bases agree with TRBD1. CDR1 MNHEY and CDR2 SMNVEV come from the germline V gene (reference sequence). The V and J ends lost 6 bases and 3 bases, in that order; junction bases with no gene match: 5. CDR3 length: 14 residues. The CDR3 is CASRTGMNNQPQHF. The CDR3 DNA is TGTGCCAGCAGGACAGGGATGAACAATCAGCCCCAGCATTTT.

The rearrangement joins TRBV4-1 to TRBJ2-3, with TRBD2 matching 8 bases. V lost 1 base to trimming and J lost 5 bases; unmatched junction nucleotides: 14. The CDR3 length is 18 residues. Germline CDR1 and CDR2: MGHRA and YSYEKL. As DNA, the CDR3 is TGCGCCAGCAGCCAAGGACCGTCGTCGGGGGGGCTTAAAGATACGCAGTATTTT. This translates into CASSQGPSSGGLKDTQYF.

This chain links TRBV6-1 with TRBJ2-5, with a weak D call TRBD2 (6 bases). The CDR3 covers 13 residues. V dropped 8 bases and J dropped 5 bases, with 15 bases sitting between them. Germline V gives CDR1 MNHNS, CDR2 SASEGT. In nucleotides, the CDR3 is TGTGCCAGCCAGCCGGCTGGGAGGGAGACCCAGTACTTC. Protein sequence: CASQPAGRETQYF.